Each of the 10 T cell receptor beta chains below was sequenced from the same sample in a study of blood T cell repertoires in COVID-19. TCRdb keeps only in-frame clones here, not all; method: immunoSEQ multiplex PCR. This table has roughly 150,000 clones, 75% to 85% appearing once. Source material: peripheral blood. The receptors derive from a man in his 60s with acute or convalescent COVID-19.

CDR3 in DNA: TGTGCCAGCAGCCTAAGTGGAGGCTCTGGAAACACCATATATTTT. It is translated as CASSLSGGSGNTIYF. This rearrangement joins TRBV7-9 to TRBJ1-3; no firm D call. V was trimmed by 5 bases and J by 0 bases, leaving 11 bases between them. Germline lookup yields CDR1 SEHNR and CDR2 FQNEAQ (reference sequence). This CDR3 is 15 amino acids long.

V and J are TRBV5-1 and TRBJ2-7, with TRBD1 matching over 11 bases. The germline CDR1 and CDR2 sequences are SGHRS and YFSETQ. The ends lost 0 bases at V and 0 bases at J; junction bases unmatched: 2. The CDR3 runs 16 residues. CDR3 sequence: CASSLEGQGVSYEQYF. CDR3 bases: TGCGCCAGCAGCTTGGAGGGACAGGGGGTCTCCTACGAGCAGTACTTC.

The rearrangement links TRBV6-5 to TRBJ2-7; 7 bases map to TRBD1. Germline V gene data show CDR1 as MNHEY and CDR2 as SVGAGI. The CDR3 length is 14 residues. V shed 7 bases, J shed 1 base, and the junction held 7 bases outside the gene matches. CDR3 region: CASTWDRTSYEQYF. For the CDR3, the DNA is TGTGCCAGCACCTGGGACAGAACGTCCTACGAGCAGTACTTC.

The chain links TRBV21-1 to TRBJ2-5; the table's D call TRBD1 went unverified against the DNA. TRBV21-1 is a documented pseudogene. There are 16 residues in the CDR3. CDR3 sequence reads: CASSKHRRALQETQYF. The CDR3 DNA sequence: TGTGCCAGCAGCAAACACCGCAGGGCCCTCCAAGAGACCCAGTACTTC.

This chain connects TRBV5-1 to TRBJ1-1, with a weak D call TRBD1 (6 bases). Trimming stripped 5 bases from V and 7 bases from J, with 21 bases between. This CDR3 spans 15 amino acids. The germline CDR1 and CDR2 sequences are SGHRS and YFSETQ. CDR3 in amino acids: CASRGAGRSAFEAFF. In DNA form, the CDR3 reads TGCGCCAGCAGGGGGGCGGGCAGGTCGGCTTTTGAAGCTTTCTTT.

The V and J genes are TRBV5-6 and TRBJ1-3; D ambiguous. With 5 bases removed from V and 0 bases from J, the gap between germline ends came to 12 bases. The CDR3 runs to 15 residues. Per germline, CDR1 SGHDT and CDR2 YYEEEE. The CDR3 nucleotides are TGTGCCAGCAGGAAATGGAGCAGCTCTGGAAACACCATATATTTT. This encodes CASRKWSSSGNTIYF.

The rearrangement joins TRBV19 to TRBJ1-1, with TRBD1 identical over 8 bases. The CDR3 consists of 17 residues. Trimming removed 7 bases from V and 8 bases from J; junction bases left unmatched: 21. CDR1 LNHDA and CDR2 SQIVND come from the germline V gene (reference sequence). The CDR3 is CASKIGTGLSLTEEAFF. DNA of the CDR3: TGTGCCAGTAAGATAGGGACAGGTCTTAGCCTGACGGAGGAAGCTTTCTTT. The entire variable domain, with the rest obtained from reference TRBV19 and TRBJ1-1, is as follows: DGGITQSPKYLFRKEGQNVTLSCEQNLNHDAMYWYRQDPGQGLRLIYYSQIVNDFQKGDIAEGYSVSREKKESFPLTVTSAQKNPTAFYLCASKIGTGLSLTEEAFFGQGTRLTVV.

The genes are TRBV7-2 and TRBJ1-5; TRBD1 matches 7 bases. After removal of 3 bases from V and 3 bases from J, the junction contained 5 bases not matched to a gene. In germline, CDR1 is SGHTA, CDR2 FQGNSA. CDR3 length: 15 amino acids. CDR3: CASSLYRGTNQPQHF. For the CDR3, the DNA is TGTGCCAGCAGCTTGTACAGGGGAACCAATCAGCCCCAGCATTTT. The full variable domain, with the rest looked up from reference TRBV7-2 and TRBJ1-5, is GAGVSQSPSNKVTEKGKDVELRCDPISGHTALYWYRQSLGQGLEFLIYFQGNSAPDKSGLPSDRFSAERTGGSVSTLTIQRTQQEDSAVYLCASSLYRGTNQPQHFGDGTRLSIL.

This clone has just a few counts. The rearrangement uses TRBV5-1 and TRBJ1-2; 7 bases line up with TRBD1. The germline V gene encodes CDR1 SGHRS and CDR2 YFSETQ. V shed 4 bases, J shed 4 bases, and the junction held 4 bases outside the gene matches. CDR3 size: 13 residues. CDR3 in amino acids: CASSEGQAYGYTF. DNA for the CDR3: TGCGCCAGCAGCGAAGGACAGGCCTATGGCTACACCTTC.

This chain links TRBV6-1 with TRBJ1-5; perhaps TRBD1 as D (5 bases). V gave up 4 bases and J gave up 2 bases, with 15 bases separating them. The length of the CDR3 is 16 residues. Per the germline V gene, CDR1 is MNHNS and CDR2 is SASEGT. The CDR3: CASSGKGDLRNQPQHF. The CDR3 DNA sequence: TGTGCCAGCAGTGGCAAAGGGGATTTGCGCAATCAGCCCCAGCATTTT.